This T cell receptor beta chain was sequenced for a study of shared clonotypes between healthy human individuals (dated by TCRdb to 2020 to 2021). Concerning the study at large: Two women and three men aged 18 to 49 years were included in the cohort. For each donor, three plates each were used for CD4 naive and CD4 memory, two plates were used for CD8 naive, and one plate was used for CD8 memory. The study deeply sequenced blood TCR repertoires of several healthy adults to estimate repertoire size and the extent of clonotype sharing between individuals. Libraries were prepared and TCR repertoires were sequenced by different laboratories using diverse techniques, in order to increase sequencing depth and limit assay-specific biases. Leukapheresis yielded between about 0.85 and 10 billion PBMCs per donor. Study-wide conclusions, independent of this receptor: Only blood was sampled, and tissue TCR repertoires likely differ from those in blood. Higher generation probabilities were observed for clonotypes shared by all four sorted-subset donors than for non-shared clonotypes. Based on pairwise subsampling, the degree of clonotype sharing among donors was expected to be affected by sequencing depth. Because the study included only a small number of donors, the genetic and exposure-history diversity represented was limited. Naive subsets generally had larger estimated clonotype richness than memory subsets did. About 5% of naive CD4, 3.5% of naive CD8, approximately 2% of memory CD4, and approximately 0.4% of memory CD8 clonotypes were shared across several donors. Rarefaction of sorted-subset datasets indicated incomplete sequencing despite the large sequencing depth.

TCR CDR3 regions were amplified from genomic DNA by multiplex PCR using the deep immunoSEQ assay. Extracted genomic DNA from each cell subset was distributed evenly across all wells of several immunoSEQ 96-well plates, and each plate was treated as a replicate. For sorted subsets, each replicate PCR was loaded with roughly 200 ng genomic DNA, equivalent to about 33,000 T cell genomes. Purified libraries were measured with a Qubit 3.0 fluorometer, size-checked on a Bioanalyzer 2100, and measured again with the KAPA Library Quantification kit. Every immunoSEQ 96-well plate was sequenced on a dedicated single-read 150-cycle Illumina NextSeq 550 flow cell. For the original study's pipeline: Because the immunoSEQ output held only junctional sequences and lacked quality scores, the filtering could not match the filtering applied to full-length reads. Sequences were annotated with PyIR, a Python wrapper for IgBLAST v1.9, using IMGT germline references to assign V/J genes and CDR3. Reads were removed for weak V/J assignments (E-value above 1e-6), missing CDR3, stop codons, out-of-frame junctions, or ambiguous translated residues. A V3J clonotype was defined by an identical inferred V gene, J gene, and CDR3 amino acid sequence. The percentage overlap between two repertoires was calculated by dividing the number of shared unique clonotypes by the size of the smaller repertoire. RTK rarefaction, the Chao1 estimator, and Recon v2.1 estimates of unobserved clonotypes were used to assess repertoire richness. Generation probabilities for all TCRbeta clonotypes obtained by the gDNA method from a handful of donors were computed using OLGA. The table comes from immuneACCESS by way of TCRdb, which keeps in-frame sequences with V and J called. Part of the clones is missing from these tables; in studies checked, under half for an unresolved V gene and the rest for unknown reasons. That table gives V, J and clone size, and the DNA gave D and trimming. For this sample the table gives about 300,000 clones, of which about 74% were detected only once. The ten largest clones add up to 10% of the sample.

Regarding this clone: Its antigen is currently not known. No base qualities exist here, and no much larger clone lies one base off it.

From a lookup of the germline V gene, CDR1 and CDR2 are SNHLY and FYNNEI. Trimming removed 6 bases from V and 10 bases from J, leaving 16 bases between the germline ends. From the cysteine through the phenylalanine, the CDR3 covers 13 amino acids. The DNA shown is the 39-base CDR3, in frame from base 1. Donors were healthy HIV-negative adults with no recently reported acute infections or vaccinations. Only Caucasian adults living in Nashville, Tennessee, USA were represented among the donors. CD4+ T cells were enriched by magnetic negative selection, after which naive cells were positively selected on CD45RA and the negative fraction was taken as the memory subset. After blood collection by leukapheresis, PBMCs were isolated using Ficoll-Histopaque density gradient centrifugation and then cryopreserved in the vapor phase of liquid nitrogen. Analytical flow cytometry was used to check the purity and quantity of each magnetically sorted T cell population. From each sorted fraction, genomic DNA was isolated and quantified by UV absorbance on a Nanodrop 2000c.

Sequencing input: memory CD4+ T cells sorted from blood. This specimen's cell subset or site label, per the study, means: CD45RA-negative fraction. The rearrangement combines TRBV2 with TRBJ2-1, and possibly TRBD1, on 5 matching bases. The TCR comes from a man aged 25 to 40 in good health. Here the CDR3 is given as CASSVIVTGEQFF. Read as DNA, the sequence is TGTGCCAGCAGCGTCATCGTTACAGGAGAGCAGTTCTTC.